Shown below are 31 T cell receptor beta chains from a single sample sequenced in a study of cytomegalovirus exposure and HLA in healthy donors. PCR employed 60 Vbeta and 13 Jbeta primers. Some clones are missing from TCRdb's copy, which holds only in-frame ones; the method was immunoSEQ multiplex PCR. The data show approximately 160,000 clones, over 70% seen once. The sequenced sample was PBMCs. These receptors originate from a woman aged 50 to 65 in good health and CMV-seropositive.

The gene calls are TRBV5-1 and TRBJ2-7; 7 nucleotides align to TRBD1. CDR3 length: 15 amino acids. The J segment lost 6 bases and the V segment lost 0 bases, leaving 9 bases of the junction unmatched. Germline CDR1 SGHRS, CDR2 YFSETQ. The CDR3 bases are TGCGCCAGCAGCTTGGCCCAAGACAGGGCCGTCGAGCAGTACTTC. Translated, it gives CASSLAQDRAVEQYF.

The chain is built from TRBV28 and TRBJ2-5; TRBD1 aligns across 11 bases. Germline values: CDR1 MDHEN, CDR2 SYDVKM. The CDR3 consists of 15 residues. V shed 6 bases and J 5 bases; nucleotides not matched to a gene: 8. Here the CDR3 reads CASRRGQGARETQYF. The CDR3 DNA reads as TGTGCCAGCAGAAGAGGACAGGGGGCGAGGGAGACCCAGTACTTC.

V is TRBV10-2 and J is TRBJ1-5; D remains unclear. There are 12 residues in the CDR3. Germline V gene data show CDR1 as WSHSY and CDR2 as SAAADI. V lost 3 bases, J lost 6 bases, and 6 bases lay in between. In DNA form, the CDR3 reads TGCGCCAGCAGTGAAATATCTCAGCCCCAGCATTTT. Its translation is CASSEISQPQHF.

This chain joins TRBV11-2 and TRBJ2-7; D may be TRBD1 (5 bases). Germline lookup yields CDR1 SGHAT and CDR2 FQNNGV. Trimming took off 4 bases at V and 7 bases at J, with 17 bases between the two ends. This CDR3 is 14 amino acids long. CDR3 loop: CASSSLGVFYEQYF. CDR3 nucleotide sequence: TGTGCCAGCAGCTCCTTAGGGGTATTCTATGAGCAGTACTTC.

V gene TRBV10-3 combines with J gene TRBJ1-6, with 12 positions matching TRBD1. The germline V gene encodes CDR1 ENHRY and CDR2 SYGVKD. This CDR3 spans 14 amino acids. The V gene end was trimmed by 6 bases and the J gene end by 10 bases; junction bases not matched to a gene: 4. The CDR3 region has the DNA TGTGCCATCAGCGGGGACAGGGGGCAATCACCCCTCCACTTT. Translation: CAISGDRGQSPLHF.

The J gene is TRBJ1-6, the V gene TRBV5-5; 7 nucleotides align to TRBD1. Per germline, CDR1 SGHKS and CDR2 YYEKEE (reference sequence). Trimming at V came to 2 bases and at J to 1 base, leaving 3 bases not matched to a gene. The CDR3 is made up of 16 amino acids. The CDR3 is CASSFPGGSYNSPLHF. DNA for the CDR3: TGTGCCAGCAGCTTCCCAGGGGGGTCCTATAATTCACCCCTCCACTTT.

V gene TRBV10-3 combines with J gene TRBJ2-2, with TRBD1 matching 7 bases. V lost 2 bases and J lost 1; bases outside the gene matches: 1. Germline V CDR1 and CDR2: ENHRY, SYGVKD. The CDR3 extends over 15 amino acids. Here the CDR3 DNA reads TGTGCCATCAGTGAGCACAGGGGGAACACCGGGGAGCTGTTTTTT. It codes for CAISEHRGNTGELFF.

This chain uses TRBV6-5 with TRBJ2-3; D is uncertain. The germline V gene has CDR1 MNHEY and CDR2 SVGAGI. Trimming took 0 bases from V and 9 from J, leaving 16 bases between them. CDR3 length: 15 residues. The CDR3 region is CASSYSYYTENTQYF. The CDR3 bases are TGTGCCAGCAGTTACTCCTACTATACCGAGAACACGCAGTATTTT.

The CDR3 sequence: CASSEGGQGNEKLFF. CDR3 nucleotides: TGTGCCAGCAGTGAAGGGGGACAGGGAAATGAAAAACTGTTTTTT. J is TRBJ1-4 and V is TRBV6-1; 9 bases agree with TRBD1. Germline V gene data show CDR1 as MNHNS and CDR2 as SASEGT. The V and J ends lost 1 base and 5 bases, in that order; junction bases with no gene match: 2. CDR3 length: 15 amino acids.

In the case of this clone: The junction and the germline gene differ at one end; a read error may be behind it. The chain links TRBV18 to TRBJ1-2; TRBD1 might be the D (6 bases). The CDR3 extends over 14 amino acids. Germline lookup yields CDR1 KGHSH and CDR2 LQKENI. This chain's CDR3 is CASPPREGDYGYTF. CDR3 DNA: TGTGCCAGCCCACCACGAGAGGGGGACTATGGCTACACCTTC.

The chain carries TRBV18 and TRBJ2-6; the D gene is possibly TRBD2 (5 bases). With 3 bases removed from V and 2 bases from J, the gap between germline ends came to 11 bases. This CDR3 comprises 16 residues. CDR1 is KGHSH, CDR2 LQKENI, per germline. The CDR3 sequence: CASSPNTGTGANVLTF. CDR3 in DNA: TGTGCCAGCTCACCCAATACGGGAACTGGGGCCAACGTCCTGACTTTC.

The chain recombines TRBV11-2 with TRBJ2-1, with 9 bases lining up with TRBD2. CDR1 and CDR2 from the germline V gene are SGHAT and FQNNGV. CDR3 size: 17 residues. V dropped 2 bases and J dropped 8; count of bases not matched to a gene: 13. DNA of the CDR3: TGTGCCAGCAGCTTAAGAGGAGCCCTAGCGGGAACCGATGAGCAGTTCTTC. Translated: CASSLRGALAGTDEQFF.

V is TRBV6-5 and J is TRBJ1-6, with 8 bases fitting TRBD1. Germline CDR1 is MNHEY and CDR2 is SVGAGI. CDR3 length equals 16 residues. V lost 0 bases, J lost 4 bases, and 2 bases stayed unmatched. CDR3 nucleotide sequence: TGTGCCAGCAGTTACTCGGGGACAGGTTATAATTCACCCCTCCACTTT. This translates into CASSYSGTGYNSPLHF.

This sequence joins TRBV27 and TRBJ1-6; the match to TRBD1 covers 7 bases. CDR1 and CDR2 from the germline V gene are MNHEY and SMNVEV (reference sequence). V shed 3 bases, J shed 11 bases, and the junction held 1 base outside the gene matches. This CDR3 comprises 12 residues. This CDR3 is CASSFQGAPLHF. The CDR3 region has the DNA TGTGCCAGCAGTTTTCAGGGGGCACCCCTCCACTTT.

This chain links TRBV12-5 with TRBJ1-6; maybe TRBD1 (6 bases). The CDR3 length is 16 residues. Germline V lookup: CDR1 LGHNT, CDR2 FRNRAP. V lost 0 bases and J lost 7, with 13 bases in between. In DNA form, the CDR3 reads TGTGCTAGTGGTTTGGTACGGGGGGGCTCAAATTCACCCCTCCACTTT. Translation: CASGLVRGGSNSPLHF. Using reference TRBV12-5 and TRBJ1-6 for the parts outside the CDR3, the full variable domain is DARVTQTPRHKVTEMGQEVTMRCQPILGHNTVFWYRQTMMQGLELLAYFRNRAPLDDSGMPKDRFSAEMPDATLATLKIQPSEPRDSAVYFCASGLVRGGSNSPLHFGNGTRLTVT.

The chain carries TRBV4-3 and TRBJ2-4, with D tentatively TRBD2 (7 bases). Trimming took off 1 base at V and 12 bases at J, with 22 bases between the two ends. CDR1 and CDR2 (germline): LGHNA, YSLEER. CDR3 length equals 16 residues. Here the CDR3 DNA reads TGCGCCAGCAGCCAAGCCGGGGGGCGGGAGTGGGGCAGTCAGTACTTC. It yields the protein CASSQAGGREWGSQYF.

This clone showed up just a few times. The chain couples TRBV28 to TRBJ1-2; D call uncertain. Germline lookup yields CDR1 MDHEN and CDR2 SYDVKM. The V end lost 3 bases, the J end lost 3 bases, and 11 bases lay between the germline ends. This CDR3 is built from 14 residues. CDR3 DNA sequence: TGTGCCAGCAGTTTGCTAACCGCTCACTATGGCTACACCTTC. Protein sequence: CASSLLTAHYGYTF.

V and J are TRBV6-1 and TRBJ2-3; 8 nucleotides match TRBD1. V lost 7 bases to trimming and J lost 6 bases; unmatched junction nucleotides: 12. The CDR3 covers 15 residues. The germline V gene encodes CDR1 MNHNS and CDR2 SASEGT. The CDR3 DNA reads TGTGCCAGCAATTCTGCGAGGACAGGGATGGATACGCAGTATTTT. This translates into CASNSARTGMDTQYF.

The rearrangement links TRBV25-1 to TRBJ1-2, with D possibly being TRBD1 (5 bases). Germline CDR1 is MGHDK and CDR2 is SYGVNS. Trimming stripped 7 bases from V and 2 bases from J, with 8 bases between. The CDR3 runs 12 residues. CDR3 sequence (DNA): TGTGCCAGCACGACAGAAAACTATGGCTACACCTTC. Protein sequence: CASTTENYGYTF.

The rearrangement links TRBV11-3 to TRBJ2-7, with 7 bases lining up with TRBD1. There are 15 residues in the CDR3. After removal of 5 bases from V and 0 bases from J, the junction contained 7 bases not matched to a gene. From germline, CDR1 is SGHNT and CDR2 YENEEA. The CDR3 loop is CASSSRDSVSYEQYF. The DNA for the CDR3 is TGTGCCAGCAGCAGCCGGGACAGTGTCTCCTACGAGCAGTACTTC.

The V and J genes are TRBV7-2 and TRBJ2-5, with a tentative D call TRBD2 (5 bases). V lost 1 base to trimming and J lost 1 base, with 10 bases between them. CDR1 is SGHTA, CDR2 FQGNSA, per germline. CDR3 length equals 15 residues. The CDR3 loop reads CASSLVRGSQETQYF. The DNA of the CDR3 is TGTGCCAGCAGCTTAGTTAGAGGGTCCCAAGAGACCCAGTACTTC.

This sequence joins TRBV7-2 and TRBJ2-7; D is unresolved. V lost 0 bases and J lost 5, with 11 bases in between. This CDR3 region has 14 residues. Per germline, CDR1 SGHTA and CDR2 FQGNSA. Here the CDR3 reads CASSLAPGSDEQYF. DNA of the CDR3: TGTGCCAGCAGCTTAGCGCCCGGGTCTGACGAGCAGTACTTC.

As DNA, the CDR3 is TGTGCCAGCAGTTACCGGGGAAACCAGCATTTT. This gives the protein CASSYRGNQHF. This chain uses TRBV6-1 with TRBJ1-5, with D unresolved. The CDR3 contains 11 residues. CDR1 MNHNS and CDR2 SASEGT come from the germline V gene. Trimming removed 5 bases from V and 12 bases from J, with 11 bases in between.

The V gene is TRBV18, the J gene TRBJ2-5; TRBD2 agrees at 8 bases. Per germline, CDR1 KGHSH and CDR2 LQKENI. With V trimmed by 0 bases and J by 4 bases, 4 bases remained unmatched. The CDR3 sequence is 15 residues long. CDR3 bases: TGTGCCAGCTCACCACCCGGGAGGGCCGGAGAGACCCAGTACTTC. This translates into CASSPPGRAGETQYF.

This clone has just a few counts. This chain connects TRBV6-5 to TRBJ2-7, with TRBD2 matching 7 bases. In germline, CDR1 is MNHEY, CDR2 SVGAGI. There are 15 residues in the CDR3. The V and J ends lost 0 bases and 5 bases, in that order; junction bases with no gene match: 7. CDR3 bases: TGTGCCAGCAGTTACTCGAGGCAGGGAGGGGACGAGCAGTACTTC. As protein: CASSYSRQGGDEQYF.

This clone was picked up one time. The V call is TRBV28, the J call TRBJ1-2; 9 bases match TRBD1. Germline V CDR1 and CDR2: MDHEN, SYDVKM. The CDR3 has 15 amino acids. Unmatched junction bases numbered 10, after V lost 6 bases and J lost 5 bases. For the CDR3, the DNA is TGTGCCAGCAGCCCCGGGACAGGGAATAGGTATGGCTACACCTTC. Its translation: CASSPGTGNRYGYTF.

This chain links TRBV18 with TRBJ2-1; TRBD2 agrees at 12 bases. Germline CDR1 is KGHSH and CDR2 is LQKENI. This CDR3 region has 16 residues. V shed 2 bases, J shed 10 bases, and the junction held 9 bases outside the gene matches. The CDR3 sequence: CASSPILAGGIEEQFF. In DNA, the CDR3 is TGTGCCAGCTCACCAATCCTAGCGGGAGGGATCGAGGAGCAGTTCTTC. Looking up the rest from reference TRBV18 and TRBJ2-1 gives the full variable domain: NAGVMQNPRHLVRRRGQEARLRCSPMKGHSHVYWYRQLPEEGLKFMVYLQKENIIDESGMPKERFSAEFPKEGPSILRIQQVVRGDSAAYFCASSPILAGGIEEQFFGPGTRLTVL.

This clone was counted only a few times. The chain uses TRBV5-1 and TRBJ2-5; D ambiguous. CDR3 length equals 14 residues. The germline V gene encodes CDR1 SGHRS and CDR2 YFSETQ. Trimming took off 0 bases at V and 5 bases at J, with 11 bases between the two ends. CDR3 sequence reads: CASSLEPNEETQYF. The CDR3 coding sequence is TGCGCCAGCAGCTTGGAGCCTAATGAGGAGACCCAGTACTTC.

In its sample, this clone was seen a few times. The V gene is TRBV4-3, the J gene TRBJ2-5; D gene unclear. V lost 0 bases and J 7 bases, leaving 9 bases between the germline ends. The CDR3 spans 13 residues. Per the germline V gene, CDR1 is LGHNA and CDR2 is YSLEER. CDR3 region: CASSQDATGTQYF. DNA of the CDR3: TGCGCCAGCAGCCAAGATGCTACGGGGACCCAGTACTTC.

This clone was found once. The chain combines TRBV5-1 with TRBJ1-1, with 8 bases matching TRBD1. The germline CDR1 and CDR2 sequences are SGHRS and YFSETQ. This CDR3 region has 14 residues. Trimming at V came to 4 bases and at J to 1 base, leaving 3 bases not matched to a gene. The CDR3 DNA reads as TGCGCCAGCAGCCAACAGGGGGGGAACACTGAAGCTTTCTTT. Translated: CASSQQGGNTEAFF.

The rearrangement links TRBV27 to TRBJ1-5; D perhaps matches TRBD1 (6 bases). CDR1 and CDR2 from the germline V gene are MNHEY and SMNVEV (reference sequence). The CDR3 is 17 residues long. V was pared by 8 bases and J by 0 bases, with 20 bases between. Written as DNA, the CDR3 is TGTGCCAGCCGGATGCCAGGACAGCCATATAGCAATCAGCCCCAGCATTTT. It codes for CASRMPGQPYSNQPQHF.